A single sample gave rise to the 18 T cell receptor beta chains below, sequenced in a study of cytomegalovirus exposure and HLA in healthy donors. The PCR contained 60 Vbeta and 13 Jbeta primers. The assay was immunoSEQ multiplex PCR, and TCRdb's table has in-frame clones only and misses some. Altogether fewer than 250,000 clones are present, about 85% being singletons, with the ten largest covering roughly 1.3%. The specimen was PBMCs. The receptors here all came from a human donor in good health.

The rearrangement uses TRBV5-1 and TRBJ2-2, with D possibly matching TRBD1 (8 bases). Trimming took 4 bases from V and 1 from J, leaving 14 bases between them. Germline CDR1 reads SGHRS; CDR2 reads YFSETQ. CDR3 size: 16 residues. CDR3 sequence reads: CASSGEGTGNTGELFF. Written as DNA, the CDR3 is TGCGCCAGCAGCGGGGAGGGGACAGGGAACACCGGGGAGCTGTTTTTT.

This clone was counted a single time. The chain has TRBV15 and TRBJ1-1; 10 positions agree with TRBD1. Looked up from germline, CDR1 is LNHNV and CDR2 is YYDKDF (reference sequence). The CDR3 consists of 16 residues. J was trimmed by 4 bases and V by 5 bases; bases with no gene match: 10. The CDR3 reads CATSPGQGVGATEAFF. The DNA for the CDR3 is TGTGCCACCAGCCCTGGACAGGGGGTTGGAGCCACTGAAGCTTTCTTT.

The count of this clone is one. The chain couples TRBV29-1 to TRBJ2-1; TRBD1 might be the D (5 bases). Trimming shortened V by 5 bases and J by 4 bases, and 15 bases separated the two germline ends. The CDR3 length is 14 residues. Germline loops: CDR1 SQVTM, CDR2 ANQGSEA. The CDR3 DNA sequence: TGCAGCGTTCAGAGGACATTGGATTACAATGAGCAGTTCTTC. It yields the protein CSVQRTLDYNEQFF.

The genes are TRBV30 and TRBJ2-1; 7 bases agree with TRBD2. Germline loops: CDR1 GTSNPN, CDR2 SVGIG (reference sequence). The CDR3 totals 17 residues. V was pared by 0 bases and J by 1 base, with 9 bases of the junction left unmatched. CDR3 sequence: CAWSVARTSRSYNEQFF. CDR3 DNA sequence: TGTGCCTGGAGTGTTGCCCGGACTAGTCGGTCCTACAATGAGCAGTTCTTC. Based on the CDR3 plus reference TRBV30 and TRBJ2-1, the full variable domain is SQTIHQWPATLVQPVGSPLSLECTVEGTSNPNLYWYRQAAGRGLQLLFYSVGIGQISSEVPQNLSASRPQDRQFILSSKKLLLSDSGFYLCAWSVARTSRSYNEQFFGPGTRLTVL.

About this clone: The same CDR3 also results from other DNA sequences found in this sample. The V call is TRBV18, the J call TRBJ2-2; D perhaps matches TRBD2 (7 bases). V dropped 0 bases and J dropped 3 bases, with 11 bases sitting between them. From germline, CDR1 is KGHSH and CDR2 LQKENI. This CDR3 is built from 16 residues. CDR3 DNA: TGTGCCAGCTCACCACCGGGGGGGCGCGACACCGGGGAGCTGTTTTTT. It translates to CASSPPGGRDTGELFF. Combining the CDR3 with reference TRBV18 and TRBJ2-2 gives the whole variable domain NAGVMQNPRHLVRRRGQEARLRCSPMKGHSHVYWYRQLPEEGLKFMVYLQKENIIDESGMPKERFSAEFPKEGPSILRIQQVVRGDSAAYFCASSPPGGRDTGELFFGEGSRLTVL.

The DNA for the CDR3 is TGCGCCAGCAGCCAAGAGGGGACTAGCCCCTACGAGCAGTACTTC. Its protein product is CASSQEGTSPYEQYF. The gene calls are TRBV4-3 and TRBJ2-7, with 9 bases fitting TRBD2. In germline, CDR1 is LGHNA, CDR2 YSLEER. Germline trimming cut 0 bases from V and 2 bases from J; bases unmatched to any gene: 2. The CDR3 contains 15 residues.

V gene TRBV4-1 combines with J gene TRBJ2-1, with TRBD2 matching 10 bases. Germline V lookup: CDR1 MGHRA, CDR2 YSYEKL. This CDR3 is built from 15 residues. After removal of 4 bases from V and 2 bases from J, the junction contained 2 bases not matched to a gene. CDR3 region: CASSPAGGPYNEQFF. The DNA for the CDR3 is TGCGCCAGCAGCCCAGCGGGAGGGCCCTACAATGAGCAGTTCTTC.

The genes are TRBV27 and TRBJ1-1; 7 nucleotides align to TRBD1. CDR1 MNHEY and CDR2 SMNVEV come from the germline V gene (reference sequence). Losses at the gene ends were 5 bases for V and 4 bases for J; bases not matched to a gene: 19. CDR3 length: 18 amino acids. The CDR3 DNA reads TGTGCCAGCAGTCCCCCCGGGACAGTTTACGGTTTGGGCACTGAAGCTTTCTTT. Residues: CASSPPGTVYGLGTEAFF.

This clone showed up just once. The V call is TRBV23-1, the J call TRBJ1-2, with no clear D. TRBV23-1 is noted as an ORF with a role that remains uncertain. The CDR3 spans 12 residues. V lost 0 bases to trimming and J lost 4 bases, with 3 bases between them. CDR3 sequence: CASSQSCYGYTF. The CDR3, as DNA: TGCGCCAGCAGTCAATCCTGCTATGGCTACACCTTC.

The rearrangement uses TRBV2 and TRBJ2-1; D is perhaps TRBD2 (5 bases). The CDR3 contains 15 residues. Trimming took off 3 bases at V and 1 base at J, with 10 bases between the two ends. Germline loops: CDR1 SNHLY, CDR2 FYNNEI. For the CDR3, the DNA is TGTGCCAGCAGTGACCTAGCCCGGTCCTACAATGAGCAGTTCTTC. Translated, it gives CASSDLARSYNEQFF.

The genes are TRBV5-1 and TRBJ2-7; D is uncertain. The germline V and J ends were trimmed by 0 bases and 0 bases, with 7 bases remaining between them. This CDR3 comprises 14 residues. Germline-derived CDR1 and CDR2 are SGHRS and YFSETQ. The CDR3 sequence is CASSLAESSYEQYF. CDR3 DNA sequence: TGCGCCAGCAGCTTGGCGGAGAGCTCCTACGAGCAGTACTTC.

This chain uses TRBV28 with TRBJ2-3, with 9 bases matching TRBD1. This CDR3 is 15 amino acids long. Looked up from germline, CDR1 is MDHEN and CDR2 is SYDVKM. J lost 5 bases, V lost 9 bases, and 12 bases had no gene match. The CDR3 region is CASRNRGRLIDTQYF. For the CDR3, the DNA is TGTGCCAGTAGAAACAGGGGGCGCTTGATAGATACGCAGTATTTT.

This rearrangement joins TRBV27 to TRBJ1-1; D is unclear. The germline V and J ends were trimmed by 2 bases and 1 base, with 8 bases remaining between them. Germline V lookup: CDR1 MNHEY, CDR2 SMNVEV (reference sequence). The CDR3 is 14 residues long. CDR3 in DNA: TGTGCCAGCAGTTTAGAAGCGCAGAACACTGAAGCTTTCTTT. It translates to CASSLEAQNTEAFF.

This sequence joins TRBV14 and TRBJ2-1; 7 bases match TRBD2. This CDR3 has 16 residues. Germline lookup yields CDR1 SGHDN and CDR2 FVKESK. Trimming cost V 1 base and J 2 bases; bases outside gene matches: 5. The DNA for the CDR3 is TGTGCCAGCAGCCAAGGCGGGAGTCCCGCCTACAATGAGCAGTTCTTC. Amino acid sequence: CASSQGGSPAYNEQFF.

Here the CDR3 reads CAWSVGAGVHQPQHF. The CDR3, as DNA: TGTGCCTGGAGTGTAGGGGCAGGGGTCCACCAGCCCCAGCATTTT. The rearrangement uses TRBV30 and TRBJ1-5; possible D gene TRBD1, 6 bases. The CDR3 totals 15 residues. V dropped 0 bases and J dropped 7 bases, with 16 bases sitting between them. Germline V gene lookup returns CDR1 GTSNPN and CDR2 SVGIG (reference sequence).

This rearrangement joins TRBV25-1 to TRBJ1-6, with D tentatively TRBD1 (5 bases). The germline CDR1 and CDR2 sequences are MGHDK and SYGVNS. The CDR3 is 15 residues long. Trimming shortened V by 3 bases and J by 7 bases, and 13 bases separated the two germline ends. The CDR3 region has the DNA TGTGCCAGCAGTGACCCGTTACAGGTGAATTCACCCCTCCACTTT. Amino acids: CASSDPLQVNSPLHF. Based on the CDR3 plus reference TRBV25-1 and TRBJ1-6, the full variable domain is EADIYQTPRYLVIGTGKKITLECSQTMGHDKMYWYQQDPGMELHLIHYSYGVNSTEKGDLSSESTVSRIRTEHFPLTLESARPSHTSQYLCASSDPLQVNSPLHFGNGTRLTVT.

The table lists this clone with a few counts. The chain has TRBV29-1 and TRBJ2-2; 9 nucleotides line up with TRBD1. Germline CDR1 SQVTM, CDR2 ANQGSEA. The CDR3 loop spans 15 amino acids. V gave up 6 bases and J gave up 5 bases; unmatched junction bases: 10. The CDR3 DNA reads as TGCAGCGTCAAAACAGGGGGCGGTATTACCGGGGAGCTGTTTTTT. Protein: CSVKTGGGITGELFF.

V is TRBV5-1 and J is TRBJ2-5; D possibly corresponds to TRBD2 (5 bases). The CDR3 covers 15 residues. Germline CDR1 reads SGHRS; CDR2 reads YFSETQ. With 4 bases removed from V and 5 bases from J, the gap between germline ends came to 18 bases. The CDR3 DNA is TGCGCCAGCAGCGTCGTGAGGGCCCTGAGGGAGACCCAGTACTTC. It yields the protein CASSVVRALRETQYF.